Included here is one T cell receptor beta chain sequence, with context. These data are taken from a study of control samples from healthy donors and cancer patients. The V and J ends lost 4 bases and 8 bases, in that order; junction bases with no gene match: 10. Germline CDR1 SGHRS, CDR2 YFSETQ. This CDR3 is 15 amino acids long. Profiling relied on immunoSEQ multiplex PCR, and the TCRdb table lists in-frame clones only, not all of them. The sample has 250,000 to 300,000 clones; approximately 80% are singletons. The genes are TRBV5-1 and TRBJ1-4; 8 positions match TRBD1. This receptor was obtained from an older woman with lung cancer. Sequenced sample: PBMCs. The CDR3 loop is CASSPLQGAGEKLFF. In DNA, the CDR3 is TGCGCCAGCAGCCCCCTCCAGGGGGCGGGAGAAAAACTGTTTTTT.